This TCR beta chain is drawn from a study of shared clonotypes between healthy human individuals. Study results and limitations: Enrolling few donors narrowed the genetic and exposure-history diversity that was represented.

The method was immunoSEQ multiplex PCR; TCRdb's version includes in-frame clones alone and lacks a portion of them. The table records a few million clones, 92% of them present only once. The V gene lost 1 base and the J gene lost 0 bases, with 9 bases spanning the gap. Germline V gene data show CDR1 as SEHNR and CDR2 as FQNEAQ (reference sequence). The CDR3 is 15 residues long. With regard to this clone: The antigen is unknown.

Sequencing input: naive CD4+ T cells from PBMCs. The subset: CD45RA+ positively selected. J is TRBJ2-5 and V is TRBV7-9, with D perhaps being TRBD1 or TRBD2 (5 bases each). The receptor was isolated from a man younger than 30 in good health. Some clones in this sample may be carry-over from other donors' samples. The CDR3 spells CASSLGGTYQETQYF. As DNA, the CDR3 is TGTGCCAGCAGCTTAGGAGGGACGTACCAAGAGACCCAGTACTTC.